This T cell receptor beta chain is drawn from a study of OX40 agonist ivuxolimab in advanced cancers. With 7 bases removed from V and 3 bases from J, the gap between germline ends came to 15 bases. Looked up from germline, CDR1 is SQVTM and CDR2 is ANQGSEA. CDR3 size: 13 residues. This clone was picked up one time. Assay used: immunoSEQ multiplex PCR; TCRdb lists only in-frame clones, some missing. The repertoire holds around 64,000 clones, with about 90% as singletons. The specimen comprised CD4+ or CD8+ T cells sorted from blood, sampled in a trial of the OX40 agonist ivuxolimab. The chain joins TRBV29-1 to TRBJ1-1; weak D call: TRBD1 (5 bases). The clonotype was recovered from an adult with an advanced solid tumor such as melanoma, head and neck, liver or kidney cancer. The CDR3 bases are TGCAGCGCAGGGCCCCTGACAGACACTGAAGCTTTCTTT. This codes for CSAGPLTDTEAFF.